This T cell receptor beta chain was sequenced during a study of Graves' ophthalmopathy and Graves' hyperthyroidism. The authors amplified TCR beta CDR3 regions from RNA transcripts. An initial RT-PCR round employing HTBI primers preceded a second-round multiplex PCR. TCRdb re-called the multiplex PCR reads with MiXCR, one entry per CDR3 protein. In the table there are 600,000 to 650,000 distinct CDR3 sequences, around a fifth of which are singletons. If patients had other autoimmune diseases, uncontrolled infections, pregnancy or lactation, they were excluded. The source of the PBMCs was 9.5 to 10 ml of fresh peripheral blood. Study-wide results and limits: Researchers report that a 13-signature model separated ophthalmopathy from stable hyperthyroidism, posting about 88% sensitivity and approximately 81% specificity. Blood was where most expanded thyroid clonotypes above 0.001 frequency also turned up.

Germline assignment: CDR1 SGHDT and CDR2 YYEEEE. V was pared by 6 bases and J by 6 bases, with 14 bases of the junction left unmatched. This CDR3 is built from 16 residues. This clonotype was counted only a few times. The antigen remains undetermined. This sequence was found in a woman aged 18-29 years with stable Graves' hyperthyroidism. Some clones in this sample may be carry-over from other donors' samples. The specimen sequenced was peripheral blood. The rearrangement uses TRBV5-6 and TRBJ1-1, with 10 bases fitting TRBD1. The CDR3 is CASTCDSGQGIAEAFF. In DNA, the CDR3 is TGTGCCAGCACCTGCGACTCGGGACAGGGGATCGCTGAAGCTTTCTTT.